The 20 T cell receptor beta chains reported below all come from one sample, sequenced in a study of blood T cell repertoires in COVID-19. Profiling relied on immunoSEQ multiplex PCR, and the TCRdb table lists in-frame clones only, not all of them. The data contain around 300,000 clones, approximately 83% of them singletons. Sequencing was carried out using peripheral blood. These receptors came from a woman between 65 and 79 years old with acute or convalescent COVID-19.

This sequence joins TRBV5-1 and TRBJ2-1, with 12 bases that match TRBD1. CDR1 is SGHRS, CDR2 YFSETQ, per germline. The trim removed 4 bases at V and 8 bases at J, leaving 13 bases unmatched. The CDR3 spans 17 residues. Written as DNA, the CDR3 is TGCGCCAGCAGCGCTGCCCCGGGACAGGGGGCGGGTCATGAGCAGTTCTTC. Translated: CASSAAPGQGAGHEQFF.

J is TRBJ2-5 and V is TRBV5-1; D might be TRBD2 (5 bases). From germline, CDR1 is SGHRS and CDR2 YFSETQ. The CDR3 is 14 residues long. The ends were cut back, 4 bases at V and 2 bases at J, with 12 bases in the middle. CDR3: CASSPSGAQETQYF. In DNA form, the CDR3 reads TGCGCCAGCAGCCCCAGCGGAGCTCAAGAGACCCAGTACTTC.

This chain links TRBV19 with TRBJ2-7; weak D call: TRBD1 (5 bases). Germline V gene data show CDR1 as LNHDA and CDR2 as SQIVND (reference sequence). This CDR3 has 14 residues. V was shortened by 5 bases and J by 1 base, with 12 bases between the two germline ends. The CDR3 coding sequence is TGTGCCAGTAGTCGAGACACAGGATCCTACGAGCAGTACTTC. Translated, it gives CASSRDTGSYEQYF.

The chain recombines TRBV7-9 with TRBJ1-6, with 7 bases aligning to TRBD1. The CDR3 runs 15 residues. V was clipped by 3 bases and J by 5 bases; unmatched bases: 4. Looked up from germline, CDR1 is SEHNR and CDR2 is FQNEAQ (reference sequence). The CDR3 nucleotides read TGTGCCAGCAGCTTTGGGACAGCTAATAATTCACCCCTCCACTTT. Protein sequence: CASSFGTANNSPLHF.

A few counts support this clone. This chain links TRBV7-9 with TRBJ1-4; D unresolved. Trimming stripped 6 bases from V and 6 bases from J, with 8 bases between. The CDR3 totals 12 residues. The germline V gene has CDR1 SEHNR and CDR2 FQNEAQ (reference sequence). The CDR3 protein is CASSLPYEKLFF. The CDR3 region has the DNA TGTGCCAGCAGTCTTCCGTATGAAAAACTGTTTTTT.

With regard to this clone: Within the sample, other DNA sequences also encode this same CDR3. This chain uses TRBV3-1 (or the pseudogene TRBV3-2) with TRBJ1-1, with D possibly matching TRBD1 (5 bases). Germline lookup yields CDR1 LGHDT and CDR2 YNNKEL (reference sequence). The CDR3 is 14 amino acids. V lost 4 bases to trimming and J lost 1 base, with 10 bases between them. CDR3 DNA sequence: TGTGCCAGCAGCCTTGGACACAGGAACACTGAAGCTTTCTTT. Protein: CASSLGHRNTEAFF.

The gene calls are TRBV19 and TRBJ1-2; 7 bases line up with TRBD1. CDR1 and CDR2 (germline): LNHDA, SQIVND (reference sequence). J gave up 2 bases and V 6 bases, and 15 bases lay outside the gene matches. The CDR3 is 17 amino acids. The CDR3 DNA reads TGTGCCAGTAGCAACCCGGGGACAGCTACTTCCAACTATGGCTACACCTTC. The encoded protein is CASSNPGTATSNYGYTF.

This rearrangement joins TRBV18 to TRBJ2-7; no reliable D call. V gave up 2 bases and J gave up 2 bases, with 7 bases separating them. Germline-derived CDR1 and CDR2 are KGHSH and LQKENI. This CDR3 has 13 amino acids. Written as DNA, the CDR3 is TGTGCCAGCTCACCAAGACATACCTACGAGCAGTACTTC. Translating gives CASSPRHTYEQYF.

V is TRBV7-2 and J is TRBJ1-2, with D hard to call. CDR1 is SGHTA and CDR2 is FQGNSA in the germline V gene. This CDR3 contains 14 residues. The germline V and J ends were trimmed by 5 bases and 2 bases, with 12 bases remaining between them. The CDR3 nucleotides are TGTGCCAGCAGCGCGGGCAGGAACAACTATGGCTACACCTTC. Residues: CASSAGRNNYGYTF.

The chain is built from TRBV3-1 (or the pseudogene TRBV3-2) and TRBJ2-1, with D possibly matching TRBD1 (5 bases). The CDR3 is 15 amino acids. Germline lookup yields CDR1 LGHDT and CDR2 YNNKEL (reference sequence). V was clipped by 2 bases and J by 8 bases, with 16 bases between them. The CDR3 loop is CASSQNWGLRDEQFF. CDR3 nucleotides: TGTGCCAGCAGCCAAAACTGGGGCCTTAGGGATGAGCAGTTCTTC.

The chain combines TRBV5-6 with TRBJ1-6; 9 positions match TRBD1. The CDR3 loop spans 17 amino acids. V shed 0 bases and J 10 bases; nucleotides not matched to a gene: 11. CDR1 and CDR2 (germline): SGHDT, YYEEEE. The DNA of the CDR3 is TGTGCCAGCAGCTTGGCCCTAGGGGGACAGGGTGACTCACCCCTCCACTTT. Its protein is CASSLALGGQGDSPLHF. The full variable domain, completed using reference TRBV5-6 and TRBJ1-6, is DAGVTQSPTHLIKTRGQQVTLRCSPKSGHDTVSWYQQALGQGPQFIFQYYEEEERQRGNFPDRFSGHQFPNYSSELNVNALLLGDSALYLCASSLALGGQGDSPLHFGNGTRLTVT.

The chain is built from TRBV9 and TRBJ1-6; D uncertain. The germline V gene encodes CDR1 SGDLS and CDR2 YYNGEE. The CDR3 length is 15 residues. The germline V and J ends were trimmed by 0 bases and 7 bases, with 11 bases remaining between them. This CDR3 is CASSVGQVQNSPLHF. DNA for the CDR3: TGTGCCAGCAGCGTAGGGCAGGTCCAGAATTCACCCCTCCACTTT. Complete variable domain (other parts from reference TRBV9 and TRBJ1-6): DSGVTQTPKHLITATGQRVTLRCSPRSGDLSVYWYQQSLDQGLQFLIQYYNGEERAKGNILERFSAQQFPDLHSELNLSSLELGDSALYFCASSVGQVQNSPLHFGNGTRLTVT.

The chain couples TRBV2 to TRBJ2-5; tentatively, D is TRBD2 (5 bases). This CDR3 spans 14 amino acids. Germline assignment: CDR1 SNHLY and CDR2 FYNNEI. V lost 7 bases and J lost 7, with 19 bases in between. The CDR3 nucleotides are TGTGCCAGCACCCCCGCTCCTGTTGGAGGGACCCAGTACTTC. Its translation: CASTPAPVGGTQYF.

This chain joins TRBV7-6 and TRBJ2-1; weak D call: TRBD2 (5 bases). The CDR3 runs 15 residues. V lost 1 base, J lost 6 bases, and 13 bases lay in between. Germline V CDR1 and CDR2: SGHVS, FNYEAQ. CDR3 sequence reads: CASSLGAGSGNEQFF. In nucleotides, the CDR3 is TGTGCCAGCAGCTTAGGGGCGGGTTCGGGCAATGAGCAGTTCTTC.

This clone was counted between two and nine times. This chain joins TRBV13 and TRBJ1-1; weak D call: TRBD1 (5 bases). This CDR3 region has 15 residues. V was clipped by 5 bases and J by 6 bases, with 19 bases between them. Germline V lookup: CDR1 PRHDT, CDR2 FYEKMQ (reference sequence). The DNA of the CDR3 is TGTGCCAGCAGCCCCCCCATGGTCGGGGGATCTGAAGCTTTCTTT. This encodes CASSPPMVGGSEAFF.

The chain joins TRBV11-1 to TRBJ1-1, with D possibly being TRBD1 (6 bases). In germline, CDR1 is SGHAT, CDR2 FQDESV (reference sequence). The CDR3 is 15 amino acids. V dropped 2 bases and J dropped 5 bases, with 15 bases sitting between them. Here the CDR3 DNA reads TGTGCCAGCAGCTTAAACAGGGAAGTATGGACTGAAGCTTTCTTT. Protein product: CASSLNREVWTEAFF.

Details on this clone: Other DNA sequences in this specimen translate into the identical CDR3. The rearrangement joins TRBV3-1 (or the pseudogene TRBV3-2) to TRBJ1-5; D not certain. From germline, CDR1 is LGHDT and CDR2 YNNKEL (reference sequence). V was pared by 2 bases and J by 4 bases, with 6 bases between. The length of the CDR3 is 13 residues. CDR3 sequence (DNA): TGTGCCAGCAGCCAATCCGGGAATCAGCCCCAGCATTTT. Translation gives CASSQSGNQPQHF.

V is TRBV9 and J is TRBJ1-2, with TRBD1 matching 7 bases. Germline-derived CDR1 and CDR2 are SGDLS and YYNGEE. J was trimmed by 8 bases and V by 4 bases; bases with no gene match: 14. The CDR3 totals 15 residues. The CDR3 reads CASSLGTELLRGYTF. In nucleotides, the CDR3 is TGTGCCAGCAGCCTCGGGACAGAACTGTTAAGGGGCTACACCTTC.

The chain joins TRBV7-2 to TRBJ2-3; D unresolved. Trimming removed 2 bases from V and 6 bases from J, with 12 bases in between. Germline lookup yields CDR1 SGHTA and CDR2 FQGNSA. The CDR3 contains 14 residues. In nucleotides, the CDR3 is TGTGCCAGCAGCTTATTGTCAGTTAAGGATACGCAGTATTTT. Protein: CASSLLSVKDTQYF.

This chain links TRBV7-2 with TRBJ1-2, with D maybe TRBD1 (6 bases). Germline-derived CDR1 and CDR2 are SGHTA and FQGNSA. The CDR3 covers 13 residues. V was cut by 4 bases and J by 8 bases, with 14 bases left in between. The CDR3 sequence: CASSSGTQGGYTF. CDR3 in DNA: TGTGCCAGCAGCTCTGGGACCCAGGGGGGCTACACCTTC.